These T cell receptor beta chains were read from a single sample in a study of T cell changes during pregnancy in multiple sclerosis. This table comes from immunoSEQ multiplex PCR, and its TCRdb copy is limited to in-frame clones, with some not included. The sample includes 88,000 or so clones, about 91% of them seen just once. The specimen comprised peripheral blood, sampled before pregnancy. The origin of the receptors is a female donor with multiple sclerosis, enrolled in a pregnancy study. Each CDR3 is given with its conserved first and last residue. A D gene is named only where the DNA matches it firmly. Part of the rows lack a size; the others show once, few, many or a class for expanded clones.

d_call cdr3_length clone_size j_call v_call cdr3_aa cdr3_nt
NA 13 NA TRBJ1-5 TRBV19 CASSMRLNQPQHF TGTGCCAGTAGTATGCGGCTCAATCAGCCCCAGCATTTT
NA 14 NA TRBJ1-1 TRBV5-1 CASSKTGLETEAFF TGCGCCAGCAGCAAAACAGGGTTGGAAACTGAAGCTTTCTTT
TRBD2 16 NA TRBJ2-7 TRBV19 CASSILMAGGSYEQYF TGTGCCAGTAGTATCCTGATGGCGGGAGGCTCCTACGAGCAGTACTTC
TRBD2 14 NA TRBJ2-1 TRBV29-1 CSVEIAGGYNEQFF TGCAGCGTGGAAATAGCGGGAGGGTACAATGAGCAGTTCTTC
TRBD1 15 NA TRBJ1-5 TRBV5-5 CASSLEQGRAQPQHF TGTGCCAGCAGCTTGGAACAGGGGAGAGCGCAGCCCCAGCATTTT
NA 15 NA TRBJ2-5 TRBV7-7 CASSPRELVEETQYF TGTGCTAGCAGCCCGAGAGAGTTGGTAGAAGAGACCCAGTACTTC
NA 14 NA TRBJ2-3 TRBV19 CASSTFGGTDTQYF TGTGCCAGTAGTACCTTCGGAGGGACAGATACGCAGTATTTT
NA 14 NA TRBJ2-3 TRBV28 CARTRHRDTDTQYF TGTGCCAGGACTAGACATAGAGACACAGATACGCAGTATTTT
NA 15 NA TRBJ2-5 TRBV30 CAWSLELFFGETQYF TGTGCCTGGAGTCTGGAATTGTTCTTCGGGGAGACCCAGTACTTC
NA 14 NA TRBJ1-2 TRBV7-2 CASSSTSANYGYTF TGTGCCAGCAGCTCTACGTCGGCTAACTATGGCTACACCTTC
TRBD1 15 few TRBJ2-1 TRBV7-2 CASSLAGQGAFEQFF TGTGCCAGCAGCTTAGCTGGACAGGGGGCTTTCGAGCAGTTCTTC
NA 12 NA TRBJ1-2 TRBV5-4 CASSIDSYGYTF TGTGCCAGCAGCATCGACAGCTATGGCTACACCTTC
NA 16 NA TRBJ1-3 TRBV21-1 CASSKETGSSGNTIYF TGTGCCAGCAGCAAAGAGACAGGGAGCTCTGGAAACACCATATATTTT
TRBD2 16 NA TRBJ2-7 TRBV6-1 CASSEAQASGAYEQYF TGTGCCAGCAGTGAAGCGCAGGCTAGCGGGGCTTACGAGCAGTACTTC
TRBD2 14 NA TRBJ2-1 TRBV5-8 CASTSRLAWNEQFF TGTGCCAGCACCTCGCGACTAGCTTGGAATGAGCAGTTCTTC
NA 15 NA TRBJ2-7 TRBV30 CAWSVGGRGLREQYF TGTGCCTGGAGTGTAGGAGGGAGAGGTCTGAGGGAGCAGTACTTC
NA 18 NA TRBJ2-3 TRBV10-1 CASSELDRKRQYTDTQYF TGCGCCAGCAGTGAGTTAGACCGTAAAAGACAATACACAGATACGCAGTATTTT
NA 17 NA TRBJ1-3 TRBV4-1 CASSPGVAPGFANTIYF TGCGCCAGCAGCCCAGGGGTCGCGCCGGGCTTCGCAAACACCATATATTTT
TRBD2 13 NA TRBJ2-7 TRBV11-2 CASSRKAGGEQYF TGTGCCAGCAGCCGCAAAGCGGGAGGCGAGCAGTACTTC
NA 14 NA TRBJ2-3 TRBV6-1 CASSALGGTDTQYF TGTGCCAGCAGTGCCCTAGGCGGCACAGATACGCAGTATTTT
NA 15 NA TRBJ2-3 TRBV7-9 CASSRGAAVTDTQYF TGTGCCAGCAGCCGGGGGGCAGCCGTCACAGATACGCAGTATTTT
TRBD1 16 NA TRBJ2-7 TRBV5-6 CASSLYGTAKAYEQYF TGTGCCAGCAGCTTGTATGGGACAGCGAAGGCCTACGAGCAGTACTTC
TRBD1 18 NA TRBJ2-1 TRBV29-1 CSVTQGAGWGYSYNEQFF TGCAGCGTTACTCAGGGGGCTGGGTGGGGATACTCCTACAATGAGCAGTTCTTC
TRBD2 15 few TRBJ2-1 TRBV11-2 CASSLLAGGPNEQFF TGTGCCAGCAGCCTTCTAGCGGGAGGGCCGAATGAGCAGTTCTTC
TRBD2 16 NA TRBJ2-5 TRBV9 CASSVQGGGLAETQYF TGTGCCAGCAGCGTGCAGGGTGGGGGACTAGCGGAGACCCAGTACTTC
TRBD1 14 NA TRBJ2-5 TRBV7-2 CASSGDRGQETQYF TGTGCCAGCAGCGGCGACAGGGGCCAAGAGACCCAGTACTTC
TRBD1 15 NA TRBJ2-2 TRBV28 CASSVPGQATGELFF TGTGCCAGCAGTGTACCGGGACAGGCCACCGGGGAGCTGTTTTTT
TRBD1 15 NA TRBJ1-5 TRBV6-6 CASPSRDRFNQPQHF TGTGCCAGCCCGTCCCGGGACAGGTTCAATCAGCCCCAGCATTTT
TRBD2 19 NA TRBJ2-1 TRBV7-9 CASSGIGLAGYSSYNEQFF TGTGCCAGCAGCGGAATCGGACTAGCGGGCTACTCGTCCTACAATGAGCAGTTCTTC
TRBD2 16 NA TRBJ2-1 TRBV5-1 CASNPGVAGGLNEQFF TGCGCCAGCAACCCCGGGGTAGCGGGAGGCCTCAATGAGCAGTTCTTC
TRBD2 15 NA TRBJ2-1 TRBV19 CASSMGTSGYNEQFF TGTGCCAGTAGTATGGGGACTAGCGGCTACAATGAGCAGTTCTTC
NA 13 NA TRBJ1-2 TRBV5-1 CASSPGTNYGYTF TGCGCCAGCAGCCCCGGGACTAACTATGGCTACACCTTC
TRBD1 18 NA TRBJ1-5 TRBV23-1 CASSQSSPGTGIIQPQHF TGCGCCAGCAGTCAATCGTCCCCCGGGACAGGGATTATCCAGCCCCAGCATTTT
NA 13 NA TRBJ2-7 TRBV11-2 CASSLLAGGEQYF TGTGCCAGCAGCTTATTAGCCGGGGGCGAGCAGTACTTC
TRBD1 16 NA TRBJ2-7 TRBV6-1 CASSEIEGARSIEQYF TGTGCCAGCAGTGAAATCGAGGGGGCCCGTAGTATTGAGCAGTACTTC
TRBD2 15 NA TRBJ2-5 TRBV2 CASSERDGREGTQYF TGTGCCAGCAGTGAGAGGGACGGGAGGGAGGGGACCCAGTACTTC
NA 14 NA TRBJ1-5 TRBV4-1 CASSQGQVNQPQHF TGCGCCAGCAGCCAAGGGCAGGTCAATCAGCCCCAGCATTTT
NA 14 NA TRBJ2-3 TRBV29-1 CSVAGTTSTDTQYF TGCAGCGTTGCCGGGACAACAAGCACAGATACGCAGTATTTT
TRBD2 15 few TRBJ2-5 TRBV6-1 CASSAQTSGRQTQYF TGTGCCAGCAGTGCCCAGACTAGCGGGAGGCAGACCCAGTACTTC
NA 14 once TRBJ1-2 TRBV11-1 CASSLGRLNYGYTF TGTGCCAGCAGCTTAGGGCGGCTCAACTATGGCTACACCTTC
NA 12 NA TRBJ2-3 TRBV9 CASSVGPDTQYF TGTGCCAGCAGCGTGGGGCCCGATACGCAGTATTTT
NA 14 NA TRBJ2-5 TRBV5-6 CASSSLSLQETQYF TGTGCCAGCAGCTCCCTATCCCTTCAAGAGACCCAGTACTTC
NA 15 NA TRBJ2-5 TRBV18 CASSPLSGTQETQYF TGTGCCAGCTCACCACTGAGCGGGACACAAGAGACCCAGTACTTC
NA 14 NA TRBJ1-2 TRBV5-6 CASSFRVITYGYTF TGTGCCAGCAGCTTCCGAGTTATTACCTATGGCTACACCTTC
TRBD2 15 NA TRBJ2-1 TRBV7-9 CASSTVGLAEEEQFF TGTGCCAGCAGCACCGTCGGACTAGCGGAAGAAGAGCAGTTCTTC
NA 13 NA TRBJ1-5 TRBV5-1 CASSLGGDQPQHF TGCGCCAGCAGCTTGGGGGGGGATCAGCCCCAGCATTTT
TRBD1 14 NA TRBJ2-7 TRBV6-1 CASCRTGGSYEQYF TGTGCCAGCTGCAGGACAGGGGGCTCCTACGAGCAGTACTTC
NA 19 NA TRBJ1-4 TRBV12-2 CASRFRRAGTGEYNEKLFF TGTGCAAGTCGCTTTCGGAGGGCCGGGACAGGGGAATATAATGAAAAACTGTTTTTT
NA 17 NA TRBJ1-1 TRBV10-3 CAINPRGGAGPNTEAFF TGTGCCATCAATCCCCGGGGAGGGGCAGGGCCTAACACTGAAGCTTTCTTT
TRBD2 15 NA TRBJ2-7 TRBV5-6 CASSPPAGLANEQYF TGTGCCAGCAGCCCTCCCGCTGGACTAGCGAACGAGCAGTACTTC